Listed below are T cell receptor beta chains from one sample, sequenced in a study of blood T cell repertoires in COVID-19. Clones were read by immunoSEQ multiplex PCR, and TCRdb kept only the in-frame ones, dropping some. The sample carries roughly 180,000 clones, over 70% recorded once. The sample taken for sequencing was PBMCs or T cells enriched from blood (not recorded which). The receptors were sampled from a man in his fifties or sixties who had recovered from COVID-19. The CDR3 runs from the conserved cysteine through the conserved F or W. The D gene is left open where the match is weak. Clone size is not always given. Where it is, it says once, few, many or a class for expanded clones.

clone_size,v_call,j_call,d_call,cdr3_aa,cdr3_nt
-,TRBV18,TRBJ1-4,-,CASSPLNRDNEKLFF,TGTGCCAGCTCACCATTGAACAGGGATAATGAAAAACTGTTTTTT
few,TRBV7-8,TRBJ1-6,-,CASSFGTAGANSPLHF,TGTGCCAGCAGCTTTGGTACGGCAGGGGCTAATTCACCCCTCCACTTT
-,TRBV18,TRBJ2-7,TRBD1,CASSPGQGSTYEQYF,TGTGCCAGCTCACCAGGACAGGGAAGTACCTACGAGCAGTACTTC
-,TRBV5-3,TRBJ2-1,TRBD2,CARSSDPAGGPGWNEQFF,TGTGCCAGAAGCTCCGACCCAGCGGGAGGGCCTGGGTGGAATGAGCAGTTCTTC
once,TRBV4-1,TRBJ2-7,TRBD2,CASSQGRISGSGNEQYF,TGCGCCAGCAGCCAAGGTAGGATTAGCGGGAGTGGAAACGAGCAGTACTTC
-,TRBV7-9,TRBJ2-3,TRBD2,CASSLKEVAGQTDTQYF,TGTGCCAGCAGCTTAAAGGAGGTAGCGGGGCAGACAGATACGCAGTATTTT
-,TRBV6-5,TRBJ2-7,TRBD1,CASSGQGRGGEQYF,TGTGCCAGCAGCGGACAGGGGAGGGGCGGCGAGCAGTACTTC
-,TRBV28,TRBJ1-2,TRBD1,CASRWTGGDSYTF,TGTGCCAGCAGGTGGACAGGGGGCGATAGCTACACCTTC
few,TRBV7-9,TRBJ2-7,TRBD2,CASSSGLAGREQYF,TGTGCCAGCAGCTCAGGACTAGCGGGACGCGAGCAGTACTTC
-,TRBV3-1/TRBV3-2,TRBJ2-2,-,CASSQGQLANTGELFF,TGTGCCAGCAGCCAAGGACAGCTCGCGAACACCGGGGAGCTGTTTTTT
-,TRBV10-1,TRBJ1-5,-,CASIVGRSQPQHF,TGCGCCAGCATCGTAGGGAGGAGTCAGCCCCAGCATTTT
-,TRBV7-9,TRBJ2-7,-,CASSLSTDSYEQYF,TGTGCCAGCAGCTTAAGCACAGACTCCTACGAGCAGTACTTC
-,TRBV7-2,TRBJ2-7,TRBD2,CASSLALAGGVRSYEQYF,TGTGCCAGCAGCTTAGCGCTCGCGGGGGGCGTTAGGTCCTACGAGCAGTACTTC
-,TRBV20-1,TRBJ2-1,-,CSASTDRDRYNEQFF,TGCAGTGCTAGTACGGACCGGGATCGATACAATGAGCAGTTCTTC
-,TRBV4-1,TRBJ1-1,TRBD1,CASRSVTGGGGEAFF,TGCGCCAGCAGGTCTGTGACAGGGGGCGGAGGTGAAGCTTTCTTT
-,TRBV6-5,TRBJ2-3,-,CASSYGGGTDTQYF,TGTGCCAGCAGTTACGGCGGTGGCACAGATACGCAGTATTTT
-,TRBV28,TRBJ1-6,TRBD1,CASSSGGPRSPLHF,TGTGCCAGCAGTTCAGGGGGCCCACGTTCACCCCTCCACTTT
few,TRBV5-4,TRBJ2-1,TRBD2,CASSSRTSGGRSEQFF,TGTGCCAGCAGCTCCCGGACTAGCGGGGGTCGCAGTGAGCAGTTCTTC
few,TRBV6-1,TRBJ1-5,-,CASSELGGSNQPQHF,TGTGCCAGCAGTGAACTGGGGGGTAGCAATCAGCCCCAGCATTTT
-,TRBV7-5,TRBJ2-7,-,CARSLDSPGTYEQYF,TGTGCCAGAAGCTTAGACAGTCCCGGAACCTACGAGCAGTACTTC
-,TRBV4-1,TRBJ2-7,-,CASSPHGGSGSYEQYF,TGCGCCAGCAGCCCCCACGGAGGCAGCGGATCTTACGAGCAGTACTTC
-,TRBV7-3,TRBJ2-3,-,CASSEGGNPADTQYF,TGTGCCAGCAGCGAGGGTGGGAACCCCGCAGATACGCAGTATTTT
-,TRBV19,TRBJ2-3,TRBD2,CASSRIAGGTHSTDTQYF,TGTGCCAGTAGTCGCATAGCGGGGGGTACCCATAGCACAGATACGCAGTATTTT
-,TRBV7-2,TRBJ2-7,-,CASSHIYEQYF,TGTGCCAGCAGCCACATCTACGAGCAGTACTTC
few,TRBV7-3,TRBJ1-2,TRBD1,CASSSGQGGGYTF,TGTGCCAGCAGCTCTGGACAGGGCGGCGGCTACACCTTC
once,TRBV19,TRBJ2-1,TRBD2,CASSNTAGGRYNEQFF,TGTGCCAGTAGTAATACGGCGGGGGGGCGGTACAATGAGCAGTTCTTC
-,TRBV5-1,TRBJ1-4,TRBD1,CASSYAPQGAEEKLFF,TGCGCCAGCAGCTATGCCCCACAGGGGGCAGAGGAAAAACTGTTTTTT
-,TRBV29-1,TRBJ2-5,-,CSAQGFQETQYF,TGCAGCGCTCAGGGCTTTCAAGAGACCCAGTACTTC
-,TRBV7-8,TRBJ1-6,-,CASSLDRSRNSPLHF,TGTGCCAGCAGCCTAGACCGGAGTCGGAATTCACCCCTCCACTTT